This T cell receptor beta chain derives from a study of blood T cell repertoires in COVID-19. Study as a whole: Some COVID-19 samples were acute and others convalescent; all came from the United States, Italy and Spain.

The authors' processing: Counts of nucleated cells, estimated from reference gene primer amplification, were obtained. Data came from immunoSEQ multiplex PCR; TCRdb stores just in-frame clones and leaves some out. V, J and clone size reflect that table, while D and trimming were determined from the DNA. The data show 470,000 or so clones, with about 90% seen just once and under 2.5% held by the top ten. In assigning cohorts, the study relied on participant-reported clinical history. Trimming stripped 5 bases from V and 9 bases from J, with 13 bases between. CDR3 length equals 13 residues. The germline gives CDR1 LGHNT, CDR2 FRNRAP.

The rearrangement links TRBV12-5 to TRBJ2-2; tentative D call: TRBD1 (5 bases). The sequenced sample was PBMCs or T cells enriched from blood (not recorded which). This TCR was recovered from a woman in her late teens or twenties with acute COVID-19. CDR3 sequence reads: CASGTQGGRELFF. CDR3 DNA sequence: TGTGCTAGTGGTACGCAGGGTGGACGGGAGCTGTTTTTT.